The 18 T cell receptor beta chains presented below share a single source sample, sequenced in a study of T cell responses to AZD1222 COVID-19 vaccine. Only in-frame clones appear in the TCRdb table, and some are missing; sequencing was by immunoSEQ multiplex PCR. The table records about 170,000 clones, approximately 88% of them present only once. Source: peripheral blood, taken 28 days after the second AZD1222 dose. The receptors here all came from an adult who received the AZD1222 COVID-19 vaccine.

This chain connects TRBV6-5 to TRBJ1-1; D might be TRBD1 (6 bases). The germline V gene has CDR1 MNHEY and CDR2 SVGAGI. The V end was cut by 0 bases, the J end by 0 bases, with 8 bases between. The CDR3 runs to 15 residues. CDR3: CASSYSGHLNTEAFF. The CDR3 bases are TGTGCCAGCAGTTACTCGGGACACCTGAACACTGAAGCTTTCTTT.

This clone was counted once. V usage is TRBV5-6 and J usage is TRBJ1-1; unclear D gene. Trimming removed 3 bases from V and 7 bases from J, with 16 bases in between. CDR1 is SGHDT and CDR2 is YYEEEE in the germline V gene. This CDR3 region has 14 residues. The CDR3 is CASSSNIRTVEAFF. DNA of the CDR3: TGTGCCAGCAGCTCAAATATAAGGACGGTTGAAGCTTTCTTT. The full variable domain, its missing parts supplied by reference TRBV5-6 and TRBJ1-1, is DAGVTQSPTHLIKTRGQQVTLRCSPKSGHDTVSWYQQALGQGPQFIFQYYEEEERQRGNFPDRFSGHQFPNYSSELNVNALLLGDSALYLCASSSNIRTVEAFFGQGTRLTVV.

V gene TRBV6-5 combines with J gene TRBJ2-7; D is possibly TRBD1 (6 bases). The V gene lost 8 bases and the J gene lost 1 base, with 18 bases spanning the gap. The CDR3 sequence is 15 residues long. CDR1 is MNHEY and CDR2 is SVGAGI in the germline V gene. CDR3 coding DNA: TGTGCCAGCGTAACCAGACAGGTCCTGTCCTACGAGCAGTACTTC. Its protein is CASVTRQVLSYEQYF.

A single count supports this clone. CDR3 region: CASSQTSRQGLETQYF. The CDR3, as DNA: TGTGCCAGCAGCCAGACAAGCCGACAGGGCCTTGAGACCCAGTACTTC. This chain links TRBV4-2 with TRBJ2-5; 7 positions agree with TRBD1. Per the germline V gene, CDR1 is LGHNA and CDR2 is YNFKEQ. J gave up 5 bases and V 3 bases, and 12 bases lay outside the gene matches. There are 16 residues in the CDR3.

The genes are TRBV19 and TRBJ1-2; the match to TRBD1 covers 7 bases. The CDR3 is 13 residues long. Germline CDR1 is LNHDA and CDR2 is SQIVND (reference sequence). With 8 bases clipped from V and 4 bases from J, the junction kept 7 bases outside the gene matches. As DNA, the CDR3 is TGTGCCAGTCTTAACCGGGACAGCTATGGCTACACCTTC. Translation gives CASLNRDSYGYTF.

The gene calls are TRBV11-2 and TRBJ1-3; D call uncertain. This CDR3 region has 16 residues. V was cut by 2 bases and J by 3 bases, with 14 bases left in between. From germline, CDR1 is SGHAT and CDR2 FQNNGV. This CDR3 reads CASSLYTEGVGNTIYF. The CDR3, as DNA: TGTGCCAGCAGCTTATACACCGAAGGTGTTGGAAACACCATATATTTT.

J is TRBJ1-2 and V is TRBV6-5; 7 positions agree with TRBD1. Germline CDR1 reads MNHEY; CDR2 reads SVGAGI. The V segment lost 6 bases and the J segment 2 bases; nucleotides outside the gene matches: 6. The CDR3 extends over 14 amino acids. CDR3 bases: TGTGCCAGCAGCGAGGGGGCAACCAACTATGGCTACACCTTC. Translation: CASSEGATNYGYTF.

This clone was detected only once. V and J are TRBV27 and TRBJ1-2, with 8 bases identical to TRBD1. V lost 5 bases to trimming and J lost 11 bases; unmatched junction nucleotides: 7. This CDR3 has 12 amino acids. Germline V gene sequence: CDR1 MNHEY, CDR2 SMNVEV (reference sequence). The CDR3 DNA reads TGTGCCAGCAGTCCCCGGACAGGGCCGTACACCTTC. It translates to CASSPRTGPYTF.

This chain links TRBV7-2 with TRBJ1-4; 8 nucleotides align to TRBD1. This CDR3 comprises 15 residues. The germline V gene has CDR1 SGHTA and CDR2 FQGNSA. V shed 5 bases and J 11 bases; nucleotides not matched to a gene: 13. CDR3: CASSARIATGGKLFF. As DNA, the CDR3 is TGTGCCAGCAGCGCGAGAATAGCAACAGGGGGGAAACTGTTTTTT.

The V call is TRBV2, the J call TRBJ2-1, with 9 bases lining up with TRBD2. The germline V gene has CDR1 SNHLY and CDR2 FYNNEI. This CDR3 has 15 amino acids. V was clipped by 4 bases and J by 10 bases; unmatched bases: 11. DNA of the CDR3: TGTGCCAGCAGTGTTGCAGCGGGGGGTGGCAGAGAGCAGTTCTTC. Translation gives CASSVAAGGGREQFF. The full variable domain, rest sourced from reference TRBV2 and TRBJ2-1, is EPEVTQTPSHQVTQMGQEVILRCVPISNHLYFYWYRQILGQKVEFLVSFYNNEISEKSEIFDDQFSVERPDGSNFTLKIRSTKLEDSAMYFCASSVAAGGGREQFFGPGTRLTVL.

The chain joins TRBV7-8 to TRBJ2-3; 10 bases map to TRBD2. CDR3 length: 16 residues. CDR1 and CDR2 from the germline V gene are SGHVS and FQNEAQ. J gave up 0 bases and V 4 bases, and 4 bases lay outside the gene matches. CDR3 loop: CASSSLAGISTDTQYF. CDR3 DNA: TGTGCCAGCAGCTCACTAGCGGGGATAAGCACAGATACGCAGTATTTT. Combining the CDR3 with reference TRBV7-8 and TRBJ2-3 gives the whole variable domain GAGVSQSPRYKVAKRGQDVALRCDPISGHVSLFWYQQALGQGPEFLTYFQNEAQLDKSGLPSDRFFAERPEGSVSTLKIQRTQQEDSAVYLCASSSLAGISTDTQYFGPGTRLTVL.

This chain joins TRBV7-9 and TRBJ1-6; D remains unclear. Germline V gives CDR1 SEHNR, CDR2 FQNEAQ (reference sequence). The CDR3 is 14 amino acids. V shed 5 bases and J shed 7 bases, with 12 bases lying between them. CDR3 coding DNA: TGTGCCAGCAGCGCCCCGGAAGTCAATTCACCCCTCCACTTT. Translating gives CASSAPEVNSPLHF.

This clone was seen once. This chain uses TRBV7-2 with TRBJ1-1; TRBD1 agrees at 7 bases. The CDR3 spans 15 residues. Per germline, CDR1 SGHTA and CDR2 FQGNSA. J gave up 1 base and V 1 base, and 3 bases lay outside the gene matches. CDR3 region: CASSLGRGRNTEAFF. DNA for the CDR3: TGTGCCAGCAGCTTAGGTAGGGGGCGGAACACTGAAGCTTTCTTT.

The chain is built from TRBV12-3 or TRBV12-4 and TRBJ1-2; D gene uncertain. The CDR3 length is 11 residues. V shed 6 bases and J shed 7 bases, with 9 bases lying between them. CDR3 sequence reads: CASRTISGYTF. CDR3 DNA sequence: TGTGCCAGCAGGACAATAAGTGGCTACACCTTC.

This clone was recorded only once. This chain uses TRBV6-2 or TRBV6-3 with TRBJ1-2, with D tentatively TRBD1 (6 bases). V lost 6 bases to trimming and J lost 8 bases, with 13 bases between them. The CDR3 extends over 12 amino acids. Germline CDR1 is MNHEY and CDR2 is SVGEGT. The CDR3 DNA reads TGTGCCAGCAGCATCACAGGGCTGGGCTACACCTTC. Amino acids: CASSITGLGYTF.

The chain recombines TRBV14 with TRBJ1-1, with D unclear. The CDR3 runs to 13 residues. Trimming stripped 0 bases from V and 4 bases from J, with 6 bases between. The germline CDR1 and CDR2 sequences are SGHDN and FVKESK. The CDR3 spells CASSQDTPTEAFF. The CDR3 DNA is TGTGCCAGCAGCCAAGATACCCCCACTGAAGCTTTCTTT. Looking up the rest from reference TRBV14 and TRBJ1-1 gives the full variable domain: EAGVTQFPSHSVIEKGQTVTLRCDPISGHDNLYWYRRVMGKEIKFLLHFVKESKQDESGMPNNRFLAERTGGTYSTLKVQPAELEDSGVYFCASSQDTPTEAFFGQGTRLTVV.

This chain links TRBV7-6 with TRBJ1-3; D not certain. This CDR3 region has 17 residues. Trimming left V 2 bases short and J 0 bases short, with 14 bases between. Germline V gene lookup returns CDR1 SGHVS and CDR2 FNYEAQ. CDR3 region: CASSLKEGSYSGNTIYF. The CDR3 DNA sequence: TGTGCCAGCAGCTTAAAGGAGGGTTCCTACTCTGGAAACACCATATATTTT.

The genes are TRBV5-5 and TRBJ2-1; the D is unclear. The CDR3 consists of 16 residues. Germline assignment: CDR1 SGHKS and CDR2 YYEKEE (reference sequence). V was cut by 2 bases and J by 8 bases, with 20 bases left in between. The CDR3 sequence: CASSFQEQLYSHEQFF. The CDR3 bases are TGTGCCAGCAGCTTCCAAGAACAACTGTACAGTCATGAGCAGTTCTTC.